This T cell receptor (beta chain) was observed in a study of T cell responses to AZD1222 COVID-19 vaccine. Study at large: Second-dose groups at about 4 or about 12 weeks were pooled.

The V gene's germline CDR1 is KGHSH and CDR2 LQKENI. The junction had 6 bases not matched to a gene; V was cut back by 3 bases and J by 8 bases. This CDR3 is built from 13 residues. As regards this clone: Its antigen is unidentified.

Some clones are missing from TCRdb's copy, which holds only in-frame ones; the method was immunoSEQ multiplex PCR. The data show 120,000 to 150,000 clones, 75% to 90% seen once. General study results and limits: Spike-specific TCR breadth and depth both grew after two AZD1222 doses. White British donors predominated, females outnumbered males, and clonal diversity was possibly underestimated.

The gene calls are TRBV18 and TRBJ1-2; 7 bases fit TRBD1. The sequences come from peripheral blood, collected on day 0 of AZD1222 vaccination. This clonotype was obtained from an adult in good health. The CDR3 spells CASSPLQGYGYTF. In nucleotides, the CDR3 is TGTGCCAGCTCACCGCTACAGGGGTACGGCTACACCTTC.